The 20 T cell receptor beta chains given below trace back to one sample, sequenced in a study of cytomegalovirus exposure and HLA in healthy donors (dated by TCRdb to the late 2010s). The library relied on the immunoSEQ multiplex PCR assay. For the multiplex PCR, a mixture combining 60 forward primers for TCR Vbeta segments and 13 reverse primers for TCR Jbeta segments was used. TCRdb took this table from immuneACCESS and kept in-frame rearrangements with V and J called. Such tables lack part of the clones; where checked against another copy, unresolved V genes explain under half of the gap, and the rest is unexplained. This sample is represented by tens of thousands of clones; 65% to 70% of them were singletons. The ten top clones hold roughly 9.7% of the sample. The source material was PBMCs. The source is a woman in her 30s in good health and CMV-seronegative.

The chain uses TRBV4-2 and TRBJ1-1; the match to TRBD1 covers 7 bases. CDR1 and CDR2 from the germline V gene are LGHNA and YNFKEQ. There are 20 residues in the CDR3. J gave up 1 base and V 4 bases, and 21 bases lay outside the gene matches. CDR3 DNA sequence: TGTGCCAGCAGCCCCCGATGGCTCGACAGGGATTGGGAGGCGAACACTGAAGCTTTCTTT. Translation gives CASSPRWLDRDWEANTEAFF.

This clone came up a few times. The rearrangement uses TRBV6-5 and TRBJ2-7; TRBD1 agrees at 9 bases. The CDR3 loop spans 14 amino acids. The germline CDR1 and CDR2 sequences are MNHEY and SVGAGI. The trim removed 3 bases at V and 2 bases at J, leaving 2 bases unmatched. The CDR3 spells CASSYGQGPYEQYF. CDR3 nucleotide sequence: TGTGCCAGCAGTTATGGACAGGGGCCCTACGAGCAGTACTTC.

CDR3: CATSRGAGREQYF. The CDR3 coding sequence is TGTGCCACCAGCAGAGGGGCGGGACGGGAGCAGTACTTC. The chain combines TRBV15 with TRBJ2-7; TRBD2 might be the D (6 bases). V lost 1 base and J 7 bases, leaving 11 bases between the germline ends. Germline-derived CDR1 and CDR2 are LNHNV and YYDKDF (reference sequence). The CDR3 covers 13 residues. Full variable domain (rest looked up from reference TRBV15 and TRBJ2-7): DAMVIQNPRYQVTQFGKPVTLSCSQTLNHNVMYWYQQKSSQAPKLLFHYYDKDFNNEADTPDNFQSRRPNTSFCFLDIRSPGLGDTAMYLCATSRGAGREQYFGPGTRLTVT.

The rearrangement links TRBV19 to TRBJ1-2, with TRBD1 matching over 9 bases. Trimming cost V 4 bases and J 8 bases; bases outside gene matches: 8. Looked up from germline, CDR1 is LNHDA and CDR2 is SQIVND (reference sequence). The CDR3 has 14 residues. Here the CDR3 reads CASSRSTTGGGYTF. DNA of the CDR3: TGTGCCAGTAGTAGGAGTACTACAGGGGGCGGCTACACCTTC.

The V call is TRBV6-5, the J call TRBJ1-2; D is unclear. Germline assignment: CDR1 MNHEY and CDR2 SVGAGI. This CDR3 is 13 amino acids long. Trimming shortened V by 6 bases and J by 4 bases, and 12 bases separated the two germline ends. DNA for the CDR3: TGTGCCAGCAGCTTCGGTGGTGGCTATGGCTACACCTTC. Amino acids: CASSFGGGYGYTF.

The rearrangement joins TRBV4-3 to TRBJ2-3; 7 positions agree with TRBD2. Germline loops: CDR1 LGHNA, CDR2 YSLEER. CDR3 length equals 15 residues. V trimming: 0 bases; J trimming: 7 bases; junction bases outside the gene matches: 7. The CDR3 reads CASSQDPGGSNTQYF. DNA of the CDR3: TGCGCCAGCAGCCAAGATCCGGGGGGATCGAATACGCAGTATTTT.

This clone is a singleton in its sample. A much larger clone lies one base from this, so it may be a read error. The CDR3 coding sequence is TGTGCCAGCAGCTTACAGGGTACAGATACGCAGTATTTT. This encodes CASSLQGTDTQYF. The chain employs TRBV11-2 and TRBJ2-3, with TRBD1 as a possible D gene (5 bases). Trimming removed 2 bases at V and 3 bases at J, with 6 bases between. Per germline, CDR1 SGHAT and CDR2 FQNNGV. The CDR3 sequence is 13 residues long.

This clone was counted once. This chain joins TRBV30 and TRBJ1-6; D might be TRBD1 (6 bases). Germline V lookup: CDR1 GTSNPN, CDR2 SVGIG (reference sequence). This CDR3 region has 13 residues. V was shortened by 4 bases and J by 9 bases, with 13 bases between the two germline ends. CDR3 sequence: CAWMTGGFSPLHF. CDR3 bases: TGTGCCTGGATGACAGGAGGTTTTTCACCCCTCCACTTT.

The chain joins TRBV2 to TRBJ1-2; D is unresolved. Trimming pared 4 bases from V and 3 bases from J, leaving 9 bases between. Germline V lookup: CDR1 SNHLY, CDR2 FYNNEI. This CDR3 has 13 amino acids. The CDR3 nucleotides read TGTGCCAGCAGTGGAGGCCGCGACTATGGCTACACCTTC. Translation: CASSGGRDYGYTF. Full variable domain (remainder filled in from reference TRBV2 and TRBJ1-2): EPEVTQTPSHQVTQMGQEVILRCVPISNHLYFYWYRQILGQKVEFLVSFYNNEISEKSEIFDDQFSVERPDGSNFTLKIRSTKLEDSAMYFCASSGGRDYGYTFGSGTRLTVV.

This clone was seen a handful of times. The chain uses TRBV2 and TRBJ2-2; D is unresolved. The CDR3 has 14 amino acids. V shed 7 bases and J shed 1 base, with 10 bases lying between them. Germline loops: CDR1 SNHLY, CDR2 FYNNEI. In DNA, the CDR3 is TGTGCCAGCATCGAAAGACAGAACACCGGGGAGCTGTTTTTT. Translation gives CASIERQNTGELFF.

The chain uses TRBV7-2 and TRBJ2-5; TRBD2 might be the D (6 bases). V was trimmed by 5 bases and J by 2 bases, leaving 12 bases between them. Germline values: CDR1 SGHTA, CDR2 FQGNSA. CDR3 length: 14 residues. The CDR3 DNA sequence: TGTGCCAGCAGCCGAGCCGGACTACAAGAGACCCAGTACTTC. It codes for CASSRAGLQETQYF.

The rearrangement joins TRBV28 to TRBJ2-7, with D possibly being TRBD1 (5 bases). Germline-derived CDR1 and CDR2 are MDHEN and SYDVKM. Trimming shortened V by 5 bases and J by 3 bases, and 11 bases separated the two germline ends. The CDR3 is made up of 13 amino acids. CDR3 region: CASSRIQGYEQYF. Written as DNA, the CDR3 is TGTGCCAGCAGTAGGATTCAGGGCTACGAGCAGTACTTC.

This chain joins TRBV7-9 and TRBJ1-2, with 7 nucleotides matching TRBD1. J lost 6 bases, V lost 5 bases, and 6 bases had no gene match. Looked up from germline, CDR1 is SEHNR and CDR2 is FQNEAQ (reference sequence). The CDR3 has 13 amino acids. The CDR3: CASSRAQGDGYTF. CDR3 DNA sequence: TGTGCCAGCAGCCGAGCTCAGGGGGATGGCTACACCTTC.

For this clone: Because it lacks the conserved phenylalanine or tryptophan at the end, this CDR3 is likely a read error. The rearrangement joins TRBV6-1 to TRBJ2-7, with TRBD2 matching 9 bases. Looked up from germline, CDR1 is MNHNS and CDR2 is SASEGT. V lost 3 bases, J lost 6 bases, and 9 bases stayed unmatched. This CDR3 has 15 residues. DNA for the CDR3: TGTGCCAGCAGTGACCAAACAAGCGGGAGGCTCGAGCAGTACTCC. Its protein is CASSDQTSGRLEQYS.

V and J are TRBV6-5 and TRBJ2-7; D is possibly TRBD1 (6 bases). V was trimmed by 2 bases and J by 2 bases, leaving 10 bases between them. The CDR3 sequence is 14 residues long. CDR1 MNHEY and CDR2 SVGAGI come from the germline V gene. The CDR3 here is CASSYLQGPYEQYF. DNA of the CDR3: TGTGCCAGCAGTTACCTTCAGGGGCCCTACGAGCAGTACTTC.

This clone showed up just once. The rearrangement joins TRBV4-2 to TRBJ1-1; the match to TRBD1 covers 7 bases. J gave up 5 bases and V 1 base, and 7 bases lay outside the gene matches. CDR1 is LGHNA and CDR2 is YNFKEQ in the germline V gene. This CDR3 contains 15 residues. Here the CDR3 reads CASSQADRRLTEAFF. CDR3 nucleotides: TGTGCCAGCAGCCAAGCGGACAGGAGATTGACTGAAGCTTTCTTT.

The chain uses TRBV27 and TRBJ2-7; the D gene is possibly TRBD1 (5 bases). The CDR3 has 17 amino acids. Germline CDR1 and CDR2: MNHEY and SMNVEV (reference sequence). Trimming took 1 base from V and 2 from J, leaving 18 bases between them. The chain's CDR3 is CASSLLGGAGPTYEQYF. CDR3 in DNA: TGTGCCAGCAGTTTATTGGGTGGGGCAGGGCCGACCTACGAGCAGTACTTC.

V is TRBV5-6 and J is TRBJ1-2, with D maybe TRBD1 (5 bases). Per germline, CDR1 SGHDT and CDR2 YYEEEE. V was clipped by 1 base and J by 2 bases, with 6 bases between them. The CDR3 totals 13 residues. The CDR3 sequence is CASSLSGNYGYTF. For the CDR3, the DNA is TGTGCCAGCAGCTTGTCAGGGAACTATGGCTACACCTTC.

The chain recombines TRBV15 with TRBJ2-3, with TRBD1 matching 9 bases. The trim removed 6 bases at V and 4 bases at J, leaving 5 bases unmatched. This CDR3 has 14 amino acids. Germline loops: CDR1 LNHNV, CDR2 YYDKDF (reference sequence). The CDR3 bases are TGTGCCACCAGAAAACAGGGGGCGGCAGATACGCAGTATTTT. Translated, it gives CATRKQGAADTQYF.

This clone was counted only a few times. The CDR3 loop reads CASNPRGGNTEAFF. The CDR3 nucleotides read TGCGCCAGCAACCCACGGGGAGGAAACACTGAAGCTTTCTTT. J is TRBJ1-1 and V is TRBV4-1; D gene uncertain. The CDR3 consists of 14 residues. The germline gives CDR1 MGHRA, CDR2 YSYEKL. Trimming shortened V by 7 bases and J by 2 bases, and 14 bases separated the two germline ends.